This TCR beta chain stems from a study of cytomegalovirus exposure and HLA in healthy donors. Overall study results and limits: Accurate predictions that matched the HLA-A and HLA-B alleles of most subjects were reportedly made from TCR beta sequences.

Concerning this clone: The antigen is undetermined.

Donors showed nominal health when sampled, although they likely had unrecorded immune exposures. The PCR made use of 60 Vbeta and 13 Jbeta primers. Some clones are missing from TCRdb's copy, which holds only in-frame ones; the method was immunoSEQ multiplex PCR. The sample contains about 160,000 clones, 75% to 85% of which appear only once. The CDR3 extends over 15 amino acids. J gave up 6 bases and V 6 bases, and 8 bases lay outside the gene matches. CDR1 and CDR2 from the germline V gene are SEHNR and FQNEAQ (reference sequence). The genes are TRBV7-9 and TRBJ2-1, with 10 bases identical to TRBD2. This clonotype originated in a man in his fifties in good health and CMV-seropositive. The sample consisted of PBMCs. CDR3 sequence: CASSSPSGGINEQFF. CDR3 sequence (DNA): TGTGCCAGCAGTTCTCCTAGCGGGGGTATCAATGAGCAGTTCTTC.